Listed below are T cell receptor beta chains from one sample, sequenced in a study of molecular identifiers for immune sequencing clone quantification. TCRdb itself ran the PCR reads through MiXCR, one entry per CDR3 protein. Of 90,000 or so distinct CDR3 sequences in the sample, roughly 25% were seen once. The sample comprised naive CD8+ T cells from blood, with Jurkat cell RNA spiked in. These receptors were collected from a human donor in good health. Some libraries in this study had Jurkat cell RNA spiked in. Both conserved end residues are part of each CDR3. The D gene is left open where the match is weak. A row's size may be missing; if present it is once, few, many or a size class.

>TRBJ2-7|TRBV7-9|-|-
TGTGCCAGCAGCTTGTCAGGTGACACCTCCTACGAGCAGTACTTC
CASSLSGDTSYEQYF
>TRBJ2-3|TRBV11-2|-|-
TGTGCCAGCAGTAGGGGCGGATCTAGCACAGATACGCAGTATTTT
CASSRGGSSTDTQYF
>TRBJ1-5|TRBV6-1|-|-
TGTGCCAGCAGTGATCTAGTGACTCAGCCCCAGCATTTT
CASSDLVTQPQHF
>TRBJ2-3|TRBV29-1|-|many
TGCAGCTTCTCAGGCACTAGCACAGATACGCAGTATTTT
CSFSGTSTDTQYF
>TRBJ1-1|TRBV4-3|-|many
TGCGCCAGCAGCCAAGACAGACCGATGAACACTGAAGCTTTCTTT
CASSQDRPMNTEAFF
>TRBJ2-2|TRBV2|-|many
TGTGCCACCGTAGTACAGGGGAGGGCCGGGGAGCTGTTTTTT
CATVVQGRAGELFF
>TRBJ1-1|TRBV6-1|-|few
TGTGCCAGCAGTGAAGCGAACCGCCGGAACACTGAAGCTTTCTTT
CASSEANRRNTEAFF
>TRBJ2-5|TRBV20-1|TRBD2|many
TGCAGTGCTAGTCTTCCTAGCGGACAAGAGACCCAGTACTTC
CSASLPSGQETQYF
>TRBJ2-7|TRBV5-4|TRBD2|few
TGTGCCAGCAGCTCGGCTAGCGGCTACGAGCAGTACTTC
CASSSASGYEQYF
>TRBJ1-1|TRBV9|TRBD1|many
TGTGCCAGCAGCCAGGGGGGAGGCACTGAAGCTTTCTTT
CASSQGGGTEAFF
>TRBJ1-1|TRBV20-1|-|many
TGCAGTGCTAGAGAGCTTCAGGGGCCCACTGAAGCTTTCTTT
CSARELQGPTEAFF
>TRBJ1-1|TRBV12-3/TRBV12-4|-|many
TGTGCCAGCAGAAAATCCCAGAGCAGGGACCCTGTGCGGGCTTTCTTT
CASRKSQSRDPVRAFF
>TRBJ2-7|TRBV27|-|-
TGTGCCAGCAGTTTCCGCGCGGGTTACGAGCAGTACTTC
CASSFRAGYEQYF
>TRBJ2-7|TRBV5-6|-|many
TGTGCCAGCAGCTTGGCGGCAGGCCTCCGCGAGCAGTACTTC
CASSLAAGLREQYF
>TRBJ2-7|TRBV12-3/TRBV12-4|-|many
TGTGCCAGCAGCAGAGAAGGAGTAGCCTACGAGCAGTACTTC
CASSREGVAYEQYF
>TRBJ2-5|TRBV20-1|-|few
TGCAGTGCTACCCTCGGGGGAGAGACCCAGTACTTC
CSATLGGETQYF
>TRBJ2-2|TRBV29-1|-|many
TGCAGCGTTGAAGCCCGACAGACGGCCGGGGAGCTGTTTTTT
CSVEARQTAGELFF